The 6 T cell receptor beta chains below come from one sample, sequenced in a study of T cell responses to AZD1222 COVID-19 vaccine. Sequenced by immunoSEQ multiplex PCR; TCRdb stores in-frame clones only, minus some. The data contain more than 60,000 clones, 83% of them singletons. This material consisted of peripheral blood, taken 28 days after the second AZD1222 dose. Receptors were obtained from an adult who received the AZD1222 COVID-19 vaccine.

CDR3 DNA: TGTGCCAGCAGTTTAAAGGGGTCCTACGAGCAGTACTTC. It encodes CASSLKGSYEQYF. This chain joins TRBV28 and TRBJ2-7; D is possibly TRBD1 (5 bases). The CDR3 has 13 residues. The germline gives CDR1 MDHEN, CDR2 SYDVKM. Trimming removed 2 bases from V and 1 base from J, with 6 bases in between.

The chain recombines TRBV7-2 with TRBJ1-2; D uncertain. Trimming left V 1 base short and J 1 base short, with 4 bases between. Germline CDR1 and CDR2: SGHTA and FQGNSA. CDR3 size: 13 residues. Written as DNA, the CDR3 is TGTGCCAGCAGCTTAGGCCGTAACTATGGCTACACCTTC. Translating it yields CASSLGRNYGYTF.

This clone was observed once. This chain's CDR3 is CASSQAGGREGYTF. CDR3 DNA: TGCGCCAGCAGCCAAGCCGGGGGGCGGGAAGGCTACACCTTC. The chain uses TRBV4-3 and TRBJ1-2, with D possibly TRBD1 on 6 matching bases. CDR1 is LGHNA and CDR2 is YSLEER in the germline V gene. Trimming left V 1 base short and J 8 bases short, with 14 bases between. CDR3 length equals 14 residues.

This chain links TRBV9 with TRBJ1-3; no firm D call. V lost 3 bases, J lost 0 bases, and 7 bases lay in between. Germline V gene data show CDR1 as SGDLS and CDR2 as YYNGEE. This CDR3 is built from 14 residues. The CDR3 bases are TGTGCCAGCAGCGAACAGAGCTCTGGAAACACCATATATTTT. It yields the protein CASSEQSSGNTIYF.

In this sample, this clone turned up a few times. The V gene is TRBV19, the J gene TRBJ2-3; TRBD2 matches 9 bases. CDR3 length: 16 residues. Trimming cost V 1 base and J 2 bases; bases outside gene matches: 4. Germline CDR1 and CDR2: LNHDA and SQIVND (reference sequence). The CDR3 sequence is CASSIVPSGDTDTQYF. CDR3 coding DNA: TGTGCCAGTAGTATAGTCCCTAGCGGGGACACAGATACGCAGTATTTT.

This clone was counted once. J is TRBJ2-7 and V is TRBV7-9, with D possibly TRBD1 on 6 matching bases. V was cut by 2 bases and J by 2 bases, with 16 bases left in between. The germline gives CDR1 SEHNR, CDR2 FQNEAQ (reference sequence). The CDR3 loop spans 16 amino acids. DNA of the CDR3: TGTGCCAGCAGCTTACCTAGAGGGGGTAAAACCTACGAGCAGTACTTC. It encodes CASSLPRGGKTYEQYF.